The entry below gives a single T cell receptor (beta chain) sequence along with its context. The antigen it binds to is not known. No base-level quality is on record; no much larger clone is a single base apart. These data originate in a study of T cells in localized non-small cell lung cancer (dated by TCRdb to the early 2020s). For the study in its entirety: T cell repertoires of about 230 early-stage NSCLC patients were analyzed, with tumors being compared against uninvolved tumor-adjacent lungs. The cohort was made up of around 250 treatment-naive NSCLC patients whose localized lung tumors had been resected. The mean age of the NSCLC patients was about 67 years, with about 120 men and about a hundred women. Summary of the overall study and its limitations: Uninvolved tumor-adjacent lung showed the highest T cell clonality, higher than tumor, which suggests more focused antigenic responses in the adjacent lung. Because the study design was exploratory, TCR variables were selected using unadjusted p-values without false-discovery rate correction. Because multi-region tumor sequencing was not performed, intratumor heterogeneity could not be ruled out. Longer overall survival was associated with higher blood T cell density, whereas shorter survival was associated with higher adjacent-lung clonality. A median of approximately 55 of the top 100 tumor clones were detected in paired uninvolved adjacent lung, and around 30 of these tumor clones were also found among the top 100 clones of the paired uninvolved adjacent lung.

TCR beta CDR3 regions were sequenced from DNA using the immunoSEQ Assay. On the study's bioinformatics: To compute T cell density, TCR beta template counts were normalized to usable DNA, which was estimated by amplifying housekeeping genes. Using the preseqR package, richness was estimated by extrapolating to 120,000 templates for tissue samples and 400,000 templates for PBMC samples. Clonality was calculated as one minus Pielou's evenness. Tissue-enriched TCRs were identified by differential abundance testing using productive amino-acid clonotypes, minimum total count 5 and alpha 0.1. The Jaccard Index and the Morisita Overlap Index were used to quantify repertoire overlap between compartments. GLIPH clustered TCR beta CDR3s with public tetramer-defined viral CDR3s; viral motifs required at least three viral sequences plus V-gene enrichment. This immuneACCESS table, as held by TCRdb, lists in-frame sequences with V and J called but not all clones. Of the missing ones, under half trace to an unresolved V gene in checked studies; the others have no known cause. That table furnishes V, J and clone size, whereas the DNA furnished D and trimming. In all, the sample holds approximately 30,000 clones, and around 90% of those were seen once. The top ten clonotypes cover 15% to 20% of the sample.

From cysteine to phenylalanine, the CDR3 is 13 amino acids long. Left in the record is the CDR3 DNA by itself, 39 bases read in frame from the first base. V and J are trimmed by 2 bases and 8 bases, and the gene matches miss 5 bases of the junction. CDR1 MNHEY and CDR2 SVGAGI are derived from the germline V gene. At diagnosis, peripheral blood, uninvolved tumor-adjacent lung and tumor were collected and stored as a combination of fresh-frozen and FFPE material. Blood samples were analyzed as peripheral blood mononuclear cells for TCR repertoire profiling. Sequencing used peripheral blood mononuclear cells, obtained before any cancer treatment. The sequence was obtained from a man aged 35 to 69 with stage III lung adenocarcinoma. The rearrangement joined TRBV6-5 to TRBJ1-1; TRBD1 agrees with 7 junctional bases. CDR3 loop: CASSYEGAGEAFF. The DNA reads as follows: TGTGCCAGCAGTTACGAGGGGGCGGGAGAAGCTTTCTTT.